The 25 T cell receptor beta chains below were found in one sample sequenced in a study of spatial heterogeneity in lung cancer. MiXCR, applied by TCRdb to the 5' RACE reads, yields one record per CDR3 protein. The table records tens of thousands of distinct CDR3 sequences, approximately 6.6% of them present only once. Time point: sample taken at primary tumor resection. Tumor, nontumor lung or frozen PBMC supplied whole RNA, sequenced without sorting. Sequenced here: PBMCs, sampled at surgery. The receptors originated from a male donor with early-stage non-small cell lung cancer.

The rearrangement joins TRBV5-5 to TRBJ1-1, with TRBD1 as a possible D gene (6 bases). The CDR3 has 17 amino acids. CDR1 SGHKS and CDR2 YYEKEE come from the germline V gene (reference sequence). V was cut by 0 bases and J by 1 base, with 16 bases left in between. The CDR3 region is CASSLVGGLAANTEAFF. CDR3 bases: TGTGCCAGCAGCTTGGTCGGGGGCCTTGCGGCGAACACTGAAGCTTTCTTT.

This chain joins TRBV7-2 and TRBJ2-2; D gene ambiguous. The CDR3 sequence is 14 residues long. Germline CDR1 SGHTA, CDR2 FQGNSA. The germline V and J ends were trimmed by 5 bases and 2 bases, with 9 bases remaining between them. In nucleotides, the CDR3 is TGTGCCAGCAGCATGGACGGAAACACCGGGGAGCTGTTTTTT. Translated, it gives CASSMDGNTGELFF.

This clonotype was seen many times. The chain uses TRBV18 and TRBJ1-6; D may be TRBD1 (6 bases). This CDR3 spans 13 amino acids. Germline V gives CDR1 KGHSH, CDR2 LQKENI. Trimming took 4 bases from V and 18 from J, leaving 19 bases between them. CDR3 residues: CASSRESGGTDHF. CDR3 bases: TGTGCCAGCTCACGAGAGAGTGGGGGCACAGACCACTTT.

In this sample, this clonotype turned up many times. V usage is TRBV6-5 and J usage is TRBJ1-1; TRBD1 matches 9 bases. This CDR3 has 14 residues. CDR1 MNHEY and CDR2 SVGAGI come from the germline V gene. J gave up 7 bases and V 6 bases, and 9 bases lay outside the gene matches. The CDR3 sequence is CASRMDRGRVEAFF. As DNA, the CDR3 is TGTGCCAGCAGAATGGACAGGGGCCGCGTTGAAGCTTTCTTT.

This clonotype came up a few times. This rearrangement joins TRBV5-1 to TRBJ1-6, with D perhaps TRBD1 (5 bases). The germline V and J ends were trimmed by 0 bases and 6 bases, with 16 bases remaining between them. The CDR3 is 17 amino acids. Germline CDR1 reads SGHRS; CDR2 reads YFSETQ. CDR3 in DNA: TGCGCCAGCAGCTTGGGTCCACTTGGGACGGCTAATTCACCCCTCCACTTT. It encodes CASSLGPLGTANSPLHF.

This clonotype was seen only a few times. The chain recombines TRBV12-3 or TRBV12-4 with TRBJ2-5; D gene unclear. This CDR3 comprises 13 residues. V was cut by 2 bases and J by 3 bases, with 7 bases left in between. The CDR3 DNA sequence: TGTGCCAGCAGTTTACTTCAGGAAGAGACCCAGTACTTC. As protein: CASSLLQEETQYF.

Sample share makes this clonotype medium-sized (0.01 to 0.1%). This rearrangement joins TRBV4-1 to TRBJ1-6; 8 bases are shared with TRBD1. V trimming: 2 bases; J trimming: 10 bases; junction bases outside the gene matches: 7. CDR3 length: 15 residues. Germline-derived CDR1 and CDR2 are MGHRA and YSYEKL. The CDR3 bases are TGCGCCAGCAGCCAACGGACAGGGACCCGCTCACCCCTCCACTTT. Protein: CASSQRTGTRSPLHF.

The CDR3 DNA reads TGTGCCAGCAGTTCCTACCCCAGGGCCCCGCAGTTCTTC. Protein product: CASSSYPRAPQFF. The rearrangement links TRBV6-5 to TRBJ2-1; D might be TRBD1 (5 bases). V was pared by 4 bases and J by 12 bases, with 16 bases between. The length of the CDR3 is 13 residues. Germline assignment: CDR1 MNHEY and CDR2 SVGAGI.

This clonotype was detected many times. The chain carries TRBV29-1 and TRBJ2-3; 7 positions agree with TRBD1. This CDR3 is built from 14 residues. The junction had 6 bases not matched to a gene; V was cut back by 6 bases and J by 0 bases. Germline V gene data show CDR1 as SQVTM and CDR2 as ANQGSEA. The CDR3 protein is CSVNTGASTDTQYF. CDR3 nucleotide sequence: TGCAGCGTCAATACAGGGGCTAGCACAGATACGCAGTATTTT.

This clonotype was detected ten times or more. The CDR3 loop reads CSARAPPSGRKIETQYF. CDR3 sequence (DNA): TGCAGTGCTAGAGCCCCCCCTAGCGGGAGGAAAATTGAGACCCAGTACTTC. V is TRBV20-1 and J is TRBJ2-5, with 11 bases that match TRBD2. This CDR3 comprises 17 residues. CDR1 and CDR2 (germline): DFQATT, SNEGSKA (reference sequence). After removal of 1 base from V and 5 bases from J, the junction contained 12 bases not matched to a gene.

This chain links TRBV28 with TRBJ1-1; D may be TRBD1 (6 bases). Germline CDR1 and CDR2: MDHEN and SYDVKM. This CDR3 comprises 15 residues. V was cut by 2 bases and J by 0 bases, with 10 bases left in between. CDR3 loop: CASSLIAGVNTEAFF. In DNA form, the CDR3 reads TGTGCCAGCAGTTTAATCGCAGGGGTGAACACTGAAGCTTTCTTT.

Only a few counts were recorded for this clonotype. This rearrangement joins TRBV4-3 to TRBJ2-6, with 7 bases fitting TRBD1. V shed 0 bases, J shed 0 bases, and the junction held 14 bases outside the gene matches. The CDR3 runs to 21 residues. From germline, CDR1 is LGHNA and CDR2 YSLEER. CDR3: CASSQDQGRDSLFSGANVLTF. The CDR3 DNA follows: TGCGCCAGCAGCCAAGATCAGGGAAGGGACAGCTTGTTCTCTGGGGCCAACGTCCTGACTTTC.

This clonotype was seen a few times. The CDR3 sequence is CASSYGPGSYNEQFF. CDR3 bases: TGTGCCAGCAGTTACGGCCCAGGCTCCTACAATGAGCAGTTCTTC. The rearrangement joins TRBV6-5 to TRBJ2-1; no clear D. This CDR3 comprises 15 residues. Germline CDR1 and CDR2: MNHEY and SVGAGI. With 2 bases removed from V and 0 bases from J, the gap between germline ends came to 8 bases.

The rearrangement joins TRBV12-3 or TRBV12-4 to TRBJ1-2; no clear D. With 7 bases removed from V and 5 bases from J, the gap between germline ends came to 8 bases. The length of the CDR3 is 11 residues. CDR3 bases: TGTGCCAGCACCCGAGGGTATGGCTACACCTTC. Protein sequence: CASTRGYGYTF.

This clonotype was counted between two and nine times. This chain connects TRBV27 to TRBJ2-1; perhaps TRBD1 as D (6 bases). CDR3 length equals 13 residues. The germline V and J ends were trimmed by 5 bases and 10 bases, with 15 bases remaining between them. Germline CDR1 MNHEY, CDR2 SMNVEV (reference sequence). CDR3 in amino acids: CASSLRAGTEQFF. The CDR3 DNA follows: TGTGCCAGCAGTCTGAGGGCCGGGACAGAGCAGTTCTTC.

The V and J genes are TRBV9 and TRBJ2-3; tentative D call: TRBD1 (6 bases). Germline CDR1 reads SGDLS; CDR2 reads YYNGEE. CDR3 length: 15 amino acids. With 3 bases removed from V and 4 bases from J, the gap between germline ends came to 15 bases. CDR3 in amino acids: CASSGHRVNADTQYF. The CDR3 coding sequence is TGTGCCAGCAGCGGTCACAGGGTTAACGCAGATACGCAGTATTTT.

This clonotype is deemed medium-sized (0.01 to 0.1%). The V and J genes are TRBV24-1 and TRBJ2-7; D remains unclear. This CDR3 comprises 11 residues. The V end lost 4 bases, the J end lost 7 bases, and 7 bases lay between the germline ends. The germline V gene has CDR1 KGHDR and CDR2 SFDVKD. The CDR3 loop is CATSDQHEQYV. The CDR3 DNA reads TGTGCCACCAGTGACCAACATGAGCAGTACGTC.

This clonotype was seen repeatedly, ten times or more. This chain joins TRBV28 and TRBJ1-1, with 7 bases identical to TRBD1. This CDR3 spans 16 amino acids. V shed 8 bases and J 0 bases; nucleotides not matched to a gene: 12. Germline V gives CDR1 MDHEN, CDR2 SYDVKM. The CDR3 DNA is TGTGCCAGCGGGACAGCAGGGGCCGTGATGAACACTGAAGCTTTCTTT. This translates into CASGTAGAVMNTEAFF.

The genes are TRBV3-1 and TRBJ2-2, with a possible D match to TRBD1 (5 bases). CDR1 is LGHDT and CDR2 is YNNKEL in the germline V gene (reference sequence). The ends were cut back, 0 bases at V and 6 bases at J, with 8 bases in the middle. This CDR3 contains 14 residues. CDR3 loop: CASSQESGSGELFF. The CDR3 DNA sequence: TGTGCCAGCAGCCAAGAATCAGGGTCCGGGGAGCTGTTTTTT. The full variable domain, with the rest looked up from reference TRBV3-1 and TRBJ2-2, is DTAVSQTPKYLVTQMGNDKSIKCEQNLGHDTMYWYKQDSKKFLKIMFSYNNKELIINETVPNRFSPKSPDKAHLNLHINSLELGDSAVYFCASSQESGSGELFFGEGSRLTVL.

This clonotype was recorded at least ten times. J is TRBJ1-2 and V is TRBV28, with D possibly matching TRBD1 (6 bases). The V end was cut by 5 bases, the J end by 4 bases, with 17 bases between. This CDR3 region has 15 residues. The germline V gene encodes CDR1 MDHEN and CDR2 SYDVKM. CDR3 sequence reads: CASSPGAVYLYGYTF. The CDR3 DNA reads TGTGCCAGCAGTCCGGGGGCAGTCTACCTCTATGGCTACACCTTC.

Here the CDR3 DNA reads TGTGCCAGCAGTTCCTTTTCTGACAGGGGAAACATTCAGTACTTC. The encoded protein is CASSSFSDRGNIQYF. The V gene is TRBV27, the J gene TRBJ2-4, with 8 bases fitting TRBD1. V shed 4 bases and J 6 bases; nucleotides not matched to a gene: 8. CDR1 is MNHEY and CDR2 is SMNVEV in the germline V gene (reference sequence). CDR3 size: 15 residues.

This clonotype was recorded many times. V is TRBV25-1 and J is TRBJ1-1, with 10 positions matching TRBD1. This CDR3 region has 16 residues. The trim removed 6 bases at V and 4 bases at J, leaving 11 bases unmatched. The germline V gene has CDR1 MGHDK and CDR2 SYGVNS. The CDR3 region has the DNA TGTGCCAGCAGAAATCCCGGGACAGGGGTTTCCACTGAAGCTTTCTTT. This gives the protein CASRNPGTGVSTEAFF.

The sample holds many counts of this clonotype. V gene TRBV4-1 combines with J gene TRBJ1-4; TRBD1 matches at 8 bases. Germline CDR1 is MGHRA and CDR2 is YSYEKL. J was trimmed by 7 bases and V by 5 bases; bases with no gene match: 9. The CDR3 runs to 15 residues. For the CDR3, the DNA is TGCGCCAGCAGCGAACGCGGGACAGGCCTTGAAAAACTGTTTTTT. It encodes CASSERGTGLEKLFF.

This clonotype was counted only a few times. The V call is TRBV20-1, the J call TRBJ1-2; D is uncertain. Germline V lookup: CDR1 DFQATT, CDR2 SNEGSKA (reference sequence). The CDR3 runs 14 residues. The germline V and J ends were trimmed by 4 bases and 2 bases, with 14 bases remaining between them. CDR3 DNA: TGCAGTGCTATCTTTTTGGATTCCAACTATGGCTACACCTTC. Amino acids: CSAIFLDSNYGYTF.

This clonotype is classed as medium-sized. This chain connects TRBV10-3 to TRBJ2-2; D is ambiguous. This CDR3 is built from 13 residues. Trimming pared 3 bases from V and 4 bases from J, leaving 6 bases between. Germline CDR1 and CDR2: ENHRY and SYGVKD. The CDR3 sequence is CAISDLATGELFF. In nucleotides, the CDR3 is TGTGCCATCAGTGACTTGGCCACCGGGGAGCTGTTTTTT.